A single sample is the source of the 2 T cell receptor beta chains below, sequenced in a study of shared clonotypes between healthy human individuals. TCRdb's table, derived via immunoSEQ multiplex PCR, lists solely in-frame clones and lacks some. The sample consists of roughly 680,000 clones, 72% of them appearing once. The source material was memory CD4+ T cells sorted from blood. The subset was: CD45RA-negative fraction. The receptors stem from a woman in her twenties or thirties in good health.

The chain couples TRBV5-1 to TRBJ2-3, with 14 bases that match TRBD2. The CDR3 runs to 14 residues. Germline V gives CDR1 SGHRS, CDR2 YFSETQ. The trim removed 7 bases at V and 6 bases at J, leaving 4 bases unmatched. The CDR3 nucleotides are TGCGCCAGCCGACTAGCGGGAGGGCCGGATACGCAGTATTTT. Amino acids: CASRLAGGPDTQYF.

This chain joins TRBV27 and TRBJ1-2; TRBD1 is a possible D gene (6 bases). Germline V gene data show CDR1 as MNHEY and CDR2 as SMNVEV (reference sequence). The CDR3 contains 13 residues. Trimming left V 6 bases short and J 4 bases short, with 12 bases between. The CDR3 protein is CASRPQGPYGYTF. The DNA for the CDR3 is TGTGCCAGCAGGCCACAGGGTCCCTATGGCTACACCTTC.